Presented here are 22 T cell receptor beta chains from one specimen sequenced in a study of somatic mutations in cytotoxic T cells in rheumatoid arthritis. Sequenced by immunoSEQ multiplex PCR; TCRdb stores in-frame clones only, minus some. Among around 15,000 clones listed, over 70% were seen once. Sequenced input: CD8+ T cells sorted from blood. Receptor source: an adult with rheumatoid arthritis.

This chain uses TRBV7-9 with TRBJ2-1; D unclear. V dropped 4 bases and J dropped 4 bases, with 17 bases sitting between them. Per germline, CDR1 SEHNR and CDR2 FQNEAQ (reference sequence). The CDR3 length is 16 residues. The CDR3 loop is CASSSPSSRCYNEQFF. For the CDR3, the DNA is TGTGCCAGCAGCTCACCCTCATCACGGTGTTACAATGAGCAGTTCTTC.

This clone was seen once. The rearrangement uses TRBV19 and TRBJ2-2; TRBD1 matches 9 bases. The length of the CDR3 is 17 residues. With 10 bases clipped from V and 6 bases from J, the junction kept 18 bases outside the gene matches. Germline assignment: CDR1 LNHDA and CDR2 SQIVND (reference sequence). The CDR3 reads CATHSPRTGARAGELFF. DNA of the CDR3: TGTGCCACGCACTCACCCCGGACAGGGGCGAGGGCCGGGGAGCTGTTTTTT.

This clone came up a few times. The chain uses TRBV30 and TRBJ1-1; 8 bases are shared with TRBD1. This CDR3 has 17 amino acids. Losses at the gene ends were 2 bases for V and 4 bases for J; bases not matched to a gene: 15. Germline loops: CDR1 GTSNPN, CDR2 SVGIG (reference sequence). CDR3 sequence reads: CAWSPYPGQGRGTEAFF. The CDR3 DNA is TGTGCCTGGAGTCCTTACCCCGGACAGGGTCGAGGCACTGAAGCTTTCTTT.

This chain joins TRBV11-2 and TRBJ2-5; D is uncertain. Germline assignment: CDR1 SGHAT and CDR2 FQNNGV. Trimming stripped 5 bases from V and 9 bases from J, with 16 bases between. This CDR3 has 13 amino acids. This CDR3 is CASSQTPADPQYF. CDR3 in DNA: TGTGCCAGCAGCCAAACCCCGGCAGACCCCCAGTACTTC.

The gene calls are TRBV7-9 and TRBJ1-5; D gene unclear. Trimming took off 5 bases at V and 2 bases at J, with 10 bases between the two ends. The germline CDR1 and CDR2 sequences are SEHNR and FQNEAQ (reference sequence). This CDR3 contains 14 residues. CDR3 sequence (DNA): TGTGCCAGCAGCACTAATCTCGGCAATCAGCCCCAGCATTTT. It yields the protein CASSTNLGNQPQHF.

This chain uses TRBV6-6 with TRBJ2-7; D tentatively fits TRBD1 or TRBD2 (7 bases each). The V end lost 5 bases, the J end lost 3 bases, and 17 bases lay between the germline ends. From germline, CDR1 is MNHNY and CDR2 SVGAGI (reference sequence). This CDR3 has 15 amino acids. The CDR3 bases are TGTGCCAGCAGTCGGGGACAGCGGGAACTCTACGAGCAGTACTTC. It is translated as CASSRGQRELYEQYF.

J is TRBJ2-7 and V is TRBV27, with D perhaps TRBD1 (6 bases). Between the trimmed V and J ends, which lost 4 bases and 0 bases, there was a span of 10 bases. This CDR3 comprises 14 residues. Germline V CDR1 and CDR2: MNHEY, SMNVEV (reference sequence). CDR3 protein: CASSSSGASYEQYF. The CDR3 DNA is TGTGCCAGCAGTTCCTCAGGGGCCTCCTACGAGCAGTACTTC.

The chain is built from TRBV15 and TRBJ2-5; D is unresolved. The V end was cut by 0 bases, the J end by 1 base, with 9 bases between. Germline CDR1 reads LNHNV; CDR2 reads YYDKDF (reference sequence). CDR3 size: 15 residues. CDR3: CATSRDTTAQETQYF. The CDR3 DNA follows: TGTGCCACCAGCAGAGATACAACAGCCCAAGAGACCCAGTACTTC.

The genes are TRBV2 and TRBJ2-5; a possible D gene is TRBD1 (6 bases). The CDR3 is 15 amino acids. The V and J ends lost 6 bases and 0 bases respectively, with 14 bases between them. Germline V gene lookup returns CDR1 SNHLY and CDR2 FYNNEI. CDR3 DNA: TGTGCCAGCAGCGCTCCCGGGACAAACCAAGAGACCCAGTACTTC. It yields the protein CASSAPGTNQETQYF.

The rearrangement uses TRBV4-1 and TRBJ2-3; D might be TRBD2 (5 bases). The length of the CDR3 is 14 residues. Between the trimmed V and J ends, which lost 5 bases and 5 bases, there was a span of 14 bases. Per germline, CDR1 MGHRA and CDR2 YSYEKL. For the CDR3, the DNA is TGCGCCAGCAGCGAGGACCGTGGAGGAGATACGCAGTATTTT. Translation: CASSEDRGGDTQYF.

CDR3 residues: CASSLLRDRGYEQYF. The CDR3 nucleotides are TGTGCCAGCAGTTTACTACGGGACAGGGGCTACGAGCAGTACTTC. The V gene is TRBV27, the J gene TRBJ2-7, with TRBD1 identical over 10 bases. The junction had 4 bases not matched to a gene; V was cut back by 2 bases and J by 3 bases. Germline V CDR1 and CDR2: MNHEY, SMNVEV (reference sequence). This CDR3 has 15 residues.

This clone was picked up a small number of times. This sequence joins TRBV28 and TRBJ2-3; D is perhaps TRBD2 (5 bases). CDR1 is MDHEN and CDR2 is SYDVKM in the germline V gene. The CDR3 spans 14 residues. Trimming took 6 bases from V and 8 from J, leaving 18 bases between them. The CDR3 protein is CASRVFSPGSTQYF. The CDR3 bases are TGTGCCAGCAGAGTCTTTTCGCCGGGAAGTACGCAGTATTTT. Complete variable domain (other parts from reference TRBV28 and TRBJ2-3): DVKVTQSSRYLVKRTGEKVFLECVQDMDHENMFWYRQDPGLGLRLIYFSYDVKMKEKGDIPEGYSVSREKKERFSLILESASTNQTSMYLCASRVFSPGSTQYFGPGTRLTVL.

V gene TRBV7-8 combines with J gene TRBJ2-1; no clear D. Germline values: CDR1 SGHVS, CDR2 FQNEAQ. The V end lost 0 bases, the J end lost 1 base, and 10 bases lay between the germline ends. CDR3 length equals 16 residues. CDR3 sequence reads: CASSLARGTSYNEQFF. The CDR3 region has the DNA TGTGCCAGCAGCTTAGCGCGAGGTACATCCTACAATGAGCAGTTCTTC.

CDR3 nucleotides: TGCGCCAGCAGTCGTTATCGGACATCCTTGGATACGCAGTATTTT. Translated, it gives CASSRYRTSLDTQYF. The chain recombines TRBV10-2 with TRBJ2-3, with TRBD1 as a possible D gene (5 bases). V shed 5 bases and J shed 6 bases, with 18 bases lying between them. The CDR3 spans 15 residues. In germline, CDR1 is WSHSY, CDR2 SAAADI.

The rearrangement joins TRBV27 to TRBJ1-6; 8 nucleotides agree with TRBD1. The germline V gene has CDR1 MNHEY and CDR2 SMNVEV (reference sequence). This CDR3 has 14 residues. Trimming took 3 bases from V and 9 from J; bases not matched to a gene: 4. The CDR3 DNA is TGTGCCAGCAGTTTCCAGGGGGCAGGTTCACCCCTCCACTTT. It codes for CASSFQGAGSPLHF.

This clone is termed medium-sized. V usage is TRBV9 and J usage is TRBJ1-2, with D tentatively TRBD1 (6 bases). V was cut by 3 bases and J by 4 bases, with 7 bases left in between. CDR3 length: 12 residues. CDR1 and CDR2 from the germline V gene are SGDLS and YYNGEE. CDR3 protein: CASSETGYGYTF. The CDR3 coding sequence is TGTGCCAGCAGCGAGACAGGCTATGGCTACACCTTC.

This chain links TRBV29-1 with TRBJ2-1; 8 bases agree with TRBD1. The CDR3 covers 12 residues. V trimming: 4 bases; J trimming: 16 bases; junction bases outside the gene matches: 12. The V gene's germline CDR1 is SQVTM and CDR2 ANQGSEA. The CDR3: CSVVLTGELSFF. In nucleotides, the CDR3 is TGCAGCGTTGTCCTGACAGGGGAACTTAGTTTCTTC.

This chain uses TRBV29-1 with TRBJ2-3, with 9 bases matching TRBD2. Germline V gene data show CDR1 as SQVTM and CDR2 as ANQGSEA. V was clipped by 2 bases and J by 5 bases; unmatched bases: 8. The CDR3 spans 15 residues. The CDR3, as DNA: TGCAGCGTTGAAATTCCGCGGGGGGGCCGAGATACGCAGTATTTT. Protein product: CSVEIPRGGRDTQYF.

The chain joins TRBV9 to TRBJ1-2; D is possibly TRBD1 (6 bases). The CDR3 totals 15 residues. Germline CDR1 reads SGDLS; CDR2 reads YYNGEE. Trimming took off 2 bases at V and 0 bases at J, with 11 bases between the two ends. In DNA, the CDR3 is TGTGCCAGCAGCGTCACAGGGTCAACTAACTATGGCTACACCTTC. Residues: CASSVTGSTNYGYTF.

The CDR3, as DNA: TGTGCCAGCAGCTATAACTACAGATACACTGAAGCTTTCTTT. Amino acid sequence: CASSYNYRYTEAFF. The V call is TRBV5-4, the J call TRBJ1-1; D call uncertain. V was shortened by 3 bases and J by 3 bases, with 12 bases between the two germline ends. CDR3 length: 14 residues. Germline CDR1 and CDR2: SGHNT and YYREEE (reference sequence).

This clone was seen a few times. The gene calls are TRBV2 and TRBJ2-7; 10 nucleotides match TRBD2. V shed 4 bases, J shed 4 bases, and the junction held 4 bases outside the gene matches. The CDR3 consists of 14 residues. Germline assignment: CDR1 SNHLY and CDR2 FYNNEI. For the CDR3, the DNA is TGTGCCAGCAGTGTAGCGGGGGGCATTTACGAGCAGTACTTC. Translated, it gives CASSVAGGIYEQYF.

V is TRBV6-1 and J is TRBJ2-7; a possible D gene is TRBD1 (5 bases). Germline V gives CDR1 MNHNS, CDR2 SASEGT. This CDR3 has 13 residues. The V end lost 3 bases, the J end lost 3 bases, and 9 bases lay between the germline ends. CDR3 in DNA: TGTGCCAGCAGTGATGCAGGGATCTACGAGCAGTACTTC. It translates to CASSDAGIYEQYF.